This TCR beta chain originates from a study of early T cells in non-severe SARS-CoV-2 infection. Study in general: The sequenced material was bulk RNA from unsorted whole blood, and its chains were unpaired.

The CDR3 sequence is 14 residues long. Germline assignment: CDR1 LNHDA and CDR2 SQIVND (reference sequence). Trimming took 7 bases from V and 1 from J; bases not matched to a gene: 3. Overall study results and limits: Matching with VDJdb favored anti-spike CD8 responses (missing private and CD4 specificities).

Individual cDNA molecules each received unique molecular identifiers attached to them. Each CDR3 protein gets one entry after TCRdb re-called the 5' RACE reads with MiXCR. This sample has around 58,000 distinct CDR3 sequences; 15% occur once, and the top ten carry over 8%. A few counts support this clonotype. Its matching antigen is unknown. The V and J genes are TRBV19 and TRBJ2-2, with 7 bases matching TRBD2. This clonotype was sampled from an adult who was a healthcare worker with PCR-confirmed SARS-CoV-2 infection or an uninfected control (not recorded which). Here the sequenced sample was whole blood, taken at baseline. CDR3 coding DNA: TGTGCCAGTACGGCGGGGGTGAACACCGGGGAGCTGTTTTTT. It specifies CASTAGVNTGELFF.